The source of this T cell receptor beta chain is a study of CD8+ T cells in alopecia areata. Germline V gives CDR1 SGHDT, CDR2 YYEEEE. There are 13 residues in the CDR3. The V and J ends lost 6 bases and 1 base respectively, with 10 bases between them. Treatment meaning: oral pan-JAK inhibitor, 5-10 mg twice daily. Once RNA had been extracted, it was reverse transcribed into cDNA to act as the sequencing template. Only in-frame clones appear in the TCRdb table, and some are missing; sequencing was by immunoSEQ multiplex PCR. In the table there are 150,000 to 200,000 clones, just under 65% of which are singletons. This clone was seen more than once but under ten times.

The clonotype was recovered from a human donor with alopecia areata. This material consisted of CD4+ T cells sorted from blood, taken around week 50, from a patient treated with tofacitinib. The chain combines TRBV5-6 with TRBJ2-5; D is perhaps TRBD2 (6 bases). The DNA for the CDR3 is TGTGCCAGCACGCGGAGGGCCCAAGAGACCCAGTACTTC. The encoded protein is CASTRRAQETQYF. Complete variable domain (other parts from reference TRBV5-6 and TRBJ2-5): DAGVTQSPTHLIKTRGQQVTLRCSPKSGHDTVSWYQQALGQGPQFIFQYYEEEERQRGNFPDRFSGHQFPNYSSELNVNALLLGDSALYLCASTRRAQETQYFGPGTRLLVL.